This TCR beta chain was profiled in a study of cytomegalovirus exposure and HLA in healthy donors. The PCR was carried out with 60 Vbeta primers and 13 Jbeta primers. Profiling relied on immunoSEQ multiplex PCR, and the TCRdb table lists in-frame clones only, not all of them. This repertoire shows nearly 110,000 clones, 75% found once; its top ten account for approximately 2.6%. The source material was PBMCs. This receptor was identified in a male donor in good health and CMV-seropositive.

The CDR3, as DNA: TGCGCCAGCAGCCAAGAAGGGAGCTACTATGGCTACACCTTC. It is translated as CASSQEGSYYGYTF. The chain couples TRBV4-1 to TRBJ1-2; D is ambiguous. CDR1 and CDR2 from the germline V gene are MGHRA and YSYEKL. There are 14 residues in the CDR3. Trimming shortened V by 0 bases and J by 3 bases, and 8 bases separated the two germline ends.